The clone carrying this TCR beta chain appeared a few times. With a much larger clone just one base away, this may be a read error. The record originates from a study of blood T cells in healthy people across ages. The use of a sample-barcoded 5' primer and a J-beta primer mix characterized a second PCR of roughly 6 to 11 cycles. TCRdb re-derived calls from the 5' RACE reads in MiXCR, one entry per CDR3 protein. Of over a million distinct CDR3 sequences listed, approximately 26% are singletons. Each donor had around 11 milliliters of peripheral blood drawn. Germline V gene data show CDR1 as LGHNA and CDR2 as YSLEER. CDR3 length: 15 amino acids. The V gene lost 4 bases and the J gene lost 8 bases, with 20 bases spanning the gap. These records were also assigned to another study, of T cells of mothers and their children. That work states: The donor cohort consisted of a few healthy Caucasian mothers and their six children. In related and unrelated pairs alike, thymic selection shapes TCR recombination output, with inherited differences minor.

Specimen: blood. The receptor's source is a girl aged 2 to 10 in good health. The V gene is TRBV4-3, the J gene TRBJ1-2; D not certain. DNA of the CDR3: TGCGCCAGCAGCCGAGAGTTAAGGCCCCCGGAGGGCTACACCTTC. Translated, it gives CASSRELRPPEGYTF.